These T cell receptor beta chains were read from a single sample in a study of blood T cell repertoires in COVID-19. TCRdb keeps only in-frame clones here, not all; method: immunoSEQ multiplex PCR. The data contain under 150,000 clones, over 80% of them singletons. The sample was peripheral blood. Receptors originate from a woman in her forties with active or convalescent COVID-19. Both conserved end residues are part of each CDR3. The D gene is left open where the match is weak. Some rows mark clone size as missing; the rest say once, few, many or name a class of expanded clone.

TRBJ2-7 | - | TRBV5-6 | - | TGTGCCAGCAGCTTGGGGCAGGGCTCATACGAGCAGTACTTC | CASSLGQGSYEQYF
TRBJ2-2 | TRBD1 | TRBV2 | once | TGTGCCAGCAATTTACAGGGGCCGCAGAACACCGGGGAGCTGTTTTTT | CASNLQGPQNTGELFF
TRBJ1-2 | TRBD1 | TRBV19 | - | TGTGCCAGTCTTCGAACAGGGGGAAACTATGGCTACACCTTC | CASLRTGGNYGYTF
TRBJ2-5 | - | TRBV2 | - | TGTGCCAGCAGTGTTGACAGGTACCAAGAGACCCAGTACTTC | CASSVDRYQETQYF
TRBJ2-7 | - | TRBV6-5 | once | TGTGCCAGCAGTTACGCCGGATTTTCCCTCGGGGAGCAGTACTTC | CASSYAGFSLGEQYF
TRBJ2-2 | TRBD2 | TRBV28 | once | TGTGCCAGCCATCCTAGCGGGAGGATTAGAGGCACCGGGGAGCTGTTTTTT | CASHPSGRIRGTGELFF
TRBJ1-5 | - | TRBV6-5 | - | TGTGCCAGCAGGCCCCTCCGAGGGAGTCAGCCCCAGCATTTT | CASRPLRGSQPQHF
TRBJ1-5 | TRBD1 | TRBV2 | - | TGTGCCAGCAGTTTACAGGGGGCTAGCAATCAGCCCCAGCATTTT | CASSLQGASNQPQHF
TRBJ1-1 | - | TRBV18 | - | TGTGCCAGCTCACCTACGGTGAACACTGAAGCTTTCTTT | CASSPTVNTEAFF
TRBJ2-7 | TRBD2 | TRBV5-1 | - | TGCGCCAGCAGCTTGGGGACTAGCGGGCGAAAGAGCTCCTACGAGCAGTACTTC | CASSLGTSGRKSSYEQYF
TRBJ2-7 | TRBD1 | TRBV6-5 | - | TGTGCCAGCGGGGGGGGACAGGGCAGCTCCTACGAGCAGTACTTC | CASGGGQGSSYEQYF
TRBJ1-3 | - | TRBV6-2/TRBV6-3 | - | TGTGCCAGCAGCCACACCGGAGGTAGAAACACCATATATTTT | CASSHTGGRNTIYF
TRBJ1-4 | - | TRBV5-1 | - | TGCGCCAGCAGCTTGGCAGGGGCTTGGGGTAATGAAAAACTGTTTTTT | CASSLAGAWGNEKLFF
TRBJ2-3 | - | TRBV23-1 | - | TGCGCCAGCAGTCGTACAGGCCACGGGGATACGCAGTATTTT | CASSRTGHGDTQYF
TRBJ1-5 | - | TRBV11-2 | few | TGTGCCAGCAGCTTCGAGGGCCGCAATCAGCCCCAGCATTTT | CASSFEGRNQPQHF
TRBJ2-3 | TRBD1 | TRBV5-1 | - | TGCGCCAGCAGCTTGAAGTTACAGGGGGCCACAGATACGCAGTATTTT | CASSLKLQGATDTQYF
TRBJ2-6 | - | TRBV19 | - | TGTGCCAGTAGTCCTCGGCCGGGACTCCGAACTGGGGCCAACGTCCTGACTTTC | CASSPRPGLRTGANVLTF
TRBJ1-2 | - | TRBV5-1 | - | TGCGCCAGCAGCTTGGGATTGGCGGTGTCTTATGGCTACACCTTC | CASSLGLAVSYGYTF
TRBJ1-2 | TRBD1 | TRBV28 | - | TGTGCCAGCTGCATTAGGGTAATACAGGGGTCTGGCTACACCTTC | CASCIRVIQGSGYTF
TRBJ1-2 | - | TRBV6-5 | - | TGTGCCAGCAGTTACTATCCCAACACCTATGGCTACACCTTC | CASSYYPNTYGYTF
TRBJ2-7 | - | TRBV27 | - | TGTGCCAGCAGTTTATCAGGGGGCTACGAGCAGTACTTC | CASSLSGGYEQYF
TRBJ1-5 | - | TRBV15 | few | TGTGCCACCAGCAGAGAGGTCTCCAGGCCCCAGCATTTT | CATSREVSRPQHF
TRBJ2-2 | TRBD1 | TRBV27 | - | TGTGCCAGCAGTCACTCCGGGACAGCCACCACCGGGGAGCTGTTTTTT | CASSHSGTATTGELFF
TRBJ2-7 | TRBD2 | TRBV14 | - | TGTGCCAGCAGCCCCATAGCGGGGGATGGACGCTACGAGCAGTACTTC | CASSPIAGDGRYEQYF
TRBJ1-1 | - | TRBV7-2 | - | TGTGCCAGCAGCTCCGGACGGGGAAAGACTGAAGCTTTCTTT | CASSSGRGKTEAFF
TRBJ1-2 | - | TRBV7-2 | - | TGTGCCAGCACGATAGGGCGGGGGGGATATGGCTACACCTTC | CASTIGRGGYGYTF
TRBJ2-1 | TRBD2 | TRBV19 | - | TGTGCCAGTAGTGCGCAACTAGCGGGGGCCCTCAATGAGCAGTTCTTC | CASSAQLAGALNEQFF
TRBJ2-7 | TRBD1 | TRBV7-4 | - | TGTGCCAGCAGCTTAGGGGAACGGGACAGGGGACCCTATAGGGGCTACGAGCAGTACTTC | CASSLGERDRGPYRGYEQYF
TRBJ1-5 | TRBD1 | TRBV19 | - | TGTGCCAGTAGTATCCGGGACAGGAGGAGTCAGCCCCAGCATTTT | CASSIRDRRSQPQHF
TRBJ1-4 | TRBD1 | TRBV5-8 | - | TGTGCCAGCAGCCGAGACAGGGGGCGAGGTGAAAAACTGTTTTTT | CASSRDRGRGEKLFF
TRBJ1-6 | TRBD1 | TRBV28 | - | TGTGCCAGCAGTTTGAGAGGTGTCAGGGGGTCGGGTTCACCCCTCCACTTT | CASSLRGVRGSGSPLHF
TRBJ2-6 | - | TRBV21-1 | - | TGTGCCAGCGGAAACAGGGGGCCCCCTGGGGCCAACGTCCTGACTTTC | CASGNRGPPGANVLTF
TRBJ2-5 | - | TRBV5-1 | - | TGCGCCAGCAGCTTGGCGGAGGAGACCCAGTACTTC | CASSLAEETQYF
TRBJ2-6 | - | TRBV18 | - | TGTGCCAGCTCCCCCCTCTCTGGGGCCAACGTCCTGACTTTC | CASSPLSGANVLTF
TRBJ1-5 | - | TRBV7-9 | - | TGTGCCAGCATTAACGGGAGTGATAGCAATCAGCCCCAGCATTTT | CASINGSDSNQPQHF
TRBJ2-5 | TRBD1 | TRBV9 | - | TGTGCCAGCAGCCCGTTGGGGACAGGGTTCTACCAAGAGACCCAGTACTTC | CASSPLGTGFYQETQYF
TRBJ2-5 | TRBD1 | TRBV27 | - | TGTGCCAGCAGTTTGGGGAACAGGGGGTGGGAGACCCAGTACTTC | CASSLGNRGWETQYF
TRBJ2-5 | - | TRBV28 | few | TGTGCCAGCAGTTTACGCCCCACTAGAGGAAGGGAGGAGACCCAGTACTTC | CASSLRPTRGREETQYF
TRBJ2-1 | - | TRBV9 | - | TGTGCCAGCAGCCTAGCTAGCGACTCCTACAATGAGCAGTTCTTC | CASSLASDSYNEQFF
TRBJ1-6 | - | TRBV15 | - | TGTGCCACCAGCAGACCCCCTAGGGGGGGGAATTCACCCCTCCACTTT | CATSRPPRGGNSPLHF